This entry describes one T cell receptor beta chain. Profiled with immunoSEQ multiplex PCR; TCRdb holds only in-frame clones, not every one. The data show a few million clones, roughly 92% seen once. The germline CDR1 and CDR2 sequences are MNHEY and SVGAGI. V was cut by 10 bases and J by 4 bases, with 13 bases left in between. The CDR3 runs 12 residues. The data belong to a study of shared clonotypes between healthy human individuals. The specimen sequenced was naive CD4+ T cells sorted from blood. Regarding subset: CD45RA+ positively selected. This chain connects TRBV6-5 to TRBJ1-1; D not resolved. This receptor was identified in a man between 18 and 29 years old in good health. In DNA, the CDR3 is TGTGCCACCGGCCCCGCTTCCACTGAAGCTTTCTTT. Its translation: CATGPASTEAFF.